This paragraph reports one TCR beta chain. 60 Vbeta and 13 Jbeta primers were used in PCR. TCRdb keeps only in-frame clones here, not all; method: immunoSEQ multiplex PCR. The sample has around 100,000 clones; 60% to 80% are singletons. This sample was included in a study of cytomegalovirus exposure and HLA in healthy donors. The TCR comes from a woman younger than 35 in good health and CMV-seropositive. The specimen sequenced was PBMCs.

The CDR3 reads CASSSGGGSYEQYF. The CDR3 bases are TGCGCCAGCAGCAGCGGGGGAGGCTCCTACGAGCAGTACTTC. The chain links TRBV5-1 to TRBJ2-7; 8 bases are shared with TRBD2. The CDR3 spans 14 residues. CDR1 SGHRS and CDR2 YFSETQ come from the germline V gene. The V gene end was trimmed by 4 bases and the J gene end by 0 bases; junction bases not matched to a gene: 3.